The entry that follows covers one TCR beta chain sequence. The antigen remains undetermined. This entry comes from a study of cytomegalovirus exposure and HLA in healthy donors. Study conclusions and caveats: Clonal expansion, a later analysis showed, was greater in HLA-associated TCR beta chains than in equally common others. Most TCR sequences proved rare, with some public TCRs found in many donors. Reportedly, TCR beta sequences accurately predicted HLA-A and HLA-B alleles in most subjects.

With 60 Vbeta and 13 Jbeta primers, the PCR was carried out. Clones were sequenced by immunoSEQ multiplex PCR, and TCRdb holds only the in-frame ones, with some missing. The sample carries about 140,000 clones, roughly 79% recorded once. The receptor comes from a woman aged 40 to 50 in good health and CMV-seronegative. Material for sequencing was PBMCs.

The CDR3 loop reads CASSSGQHYGYTF. The CDR3 coding sequence is TGTGCCAGCAGCTCTGGACAGCACTATGGCTACACCTTC. The chain carries TRBV7-6 and TRBJ1-2; D might be TRBD1 (6 bases). Trimming shortened V by 4 bases and J by 3 bases, and 9 bases separated the two germline ends. Germline CDR1 and CDR2: SGHVS and FNYEAQ. The length of the CDR3 is 13 residues.